Shown below are 28 T cell receptor beta chains from a single sample sequenced in a study of cytomegalovirus exposure and HLA in healthy donors. The PCR used 60 Vbeta and 13 Jbeta primers. Using immunoSEQ multiplex PCR, the repertoire was profiled, and TCRdb retains in-frame clones only, with some absent. The repertoire holds about 240,000 clones, with about 81% as singletons. Sequenced: PBMCs. These receptors originate from a woman aged 55-70 years in good health and CMV-seropositive.

This clone was detected once. The chain joins TRBV5-4 to TRBJ2-2; possible D gene TRBD1, 6 bases. Trimming took 5 bases from V and 0 from J, leaving 11 bases between them. Germline V CDR1 and CDR2: SGHNT, YYREEE (reference sequence). The CDR3 loop spans 15 amino acids. DNA of the CDR3: TGTGCCAGCAGAACCGGGACACCGAACACCGGGGAGCTGTTTTTT. Translated: CASRTGTPNTGELFF.

Points on this clone: The same CDR3 can be traced to other DNA sequences in this sample. The V gene is TRBV4-1, the J gene TRBJ1-5; 8 positions match TRBD1. CDR3 length: 13 amino acids. With 3 bases clipped from V and 5 bases from J, the junction kept 0 bases outside the gene matches. CDR1 and CDR2 (germline): MGHRA, YSYEKL. In nucleotides, the CDR3 is TGCGCCAGCAGCCAGGACAGGGATCAGCCCCAGCATTTT. Its protein is CASSQDRDQPQHF.

This clone has a single count. This chain links TRBV5-1 with TRBJ2-7; 14 bases match TRBD2. CDR1 is SGHRS and CDR2 is YFSETQ in the germline V gene. This CDR3 is built from 16 residues. Germline trimming cut 4 bases from V and 5 bases from J; bases unmatched to any gene: 8. The chain's CDR3 is CASSPGGTSGRNEQYF. Written as DNA, the CDR3 is TGCGCCAGCAGCCCAGGGGGGACTAGCGGGAGAAACGAGCAGTACTTC.

This clone was counted only a few times. The rearrangement joins TRBV6-1 to TRBJ2-7; 8 positions agree with TRBD1. The germline V gene has CDR1 MNHNS and CDR2 SASEGT. The J segment lost 1 base and the V segment lost 7 bases, leaving 6 bases of the junction unmatched. CDR3 length equals 14 residues. This CDR3 reads CASIGTGTSYEQYF. The DNA of the CDR3 is TGTGCCAGCATTGGGACAGGCACGTCCTACGAGCAGTACTTC.

This clone has just a few counts. J is TRBJ2-1 and V is TRBV18, with 10 positions matching TRBD1. The CDR3 is made up of 15 amino acids. The trim removed 5 bases at V and 4 bases at J, leaving 5 bases unmatched. Germline CDR1 and CDR2: KGHSH and LQKENI. The CDR3 reads CASSFRDRGYNEQFF. The CDR3 DNA follows: TGTGCCAGCTCATTCCGGGACAGGGGTTACAATGAGCAGTTCTTC.

The chain couples TRBV5-1 to TRBJ2-5, with D possibly TRBD2 on 6 matching bases. Germline V gene sequence: CDR1 SGHRS, CDR2 YFSETQ. The CDR3 extends over 14 amino acids. V lost 7 bases, J lost 2 bases, and 15 bases lay in between. The CDR3: CASAVQEGQETQYF. CDR3 sequence (DNA): TGCGCCAGCGCCGTACAGGAGGGTCAAGAGACCCAGTACTTC.

This clone was found a few times. The CDR3: CASSRGLAGGHEQFF. The CDR3 DNA reads TGTGCCAGCAGCCGGGGACTAGCGGGAGGGCATGAGCAGTTCTTC. The chain combines TRBV4-2 with TRBJ2-1; 16 nucleotides align to TRBD2. Germline-derived CDR1 and CDR2 are LGHNA and YNFKEQ. The CDR3 consists of 15 residues. V shed 4 bases and J 8 bases; nucleotides not matched to a gene: 2.

This clone was seen just once. The chain couples TRBV5-4 to TRBJ2-3; tentative D call: TRBD1 (5 bases). Trimming shortened V by 1 base and J by 7 bases, and 7 bases separated the two germline ends. Germline V lookup: CDR1 SGHNT, CDR2 YYREEE (reference sequence). The CDR3 has 12 amino acids. CDR3 in DNA: TGTGCCAGCAGCTTGCAGGGTTATACGCAGTATTTT. As protein: CASSLQGYTQYF.

This clone was seen only once. The chain carries TRBV19 and TRBJ2-3; D perhaps matches TRBD2 (6 bases). Germline V gene sequence: CDR1 LNHDA, CDR2 SQIVND (reference sequence). This CDR3 is 16 amino acids long. V was cut by 5 bases and J by 0 bases, with 15 bases left in between. The CDR3 loop reads CASSRPLALSTDTQYF. The CDR3 region has the DNA TGTGCCAGTAGTCGTCCGCTAGCGCTTAGCACAGATACGCAGTATTTT.

The chain carries TRBV19 and TRBJ2-1; TRBD2 might be the D (5 bases). V was shortened by 0 bases and J by 7 bases, with 16 bases between the two germline ends. The germline gives CDR1 LNHDA, CDR2 SQIVND (reference sequence). This CDR3 has 16 residues. In DNA, the CDR3 is TGTGCCAGTAGTATAGAACCCGGGGTGCCTGGAAATGAGCAGTTCTTC. This gives the protein CASSIEPGVPGNEQFF.

J is TRBJ2-2 and V is TRBV18; 8 bases agree with TRBD2. The junction had 7 bases not matched to a gene; V was cut back by 3 bases and J by 1 base. This CDR3 contains 17 residues. From germline, CDR1 is KGHSH and CDR2 LQKENI. As DNA, the CDR3 is TGTGCCAGCTCACCTACCCCAAGCGGGAGGAACACCGGGGAGCTGTTTTTT. Protein: CASSPTPSGRNTGELFF.

The chain has TRBV6-5 and TRBJ2-7; no reliable D call. The CDR3 loop spans 15 amino acids. Germline V lookup: CDR1 MNHEY, CDR2 SVGAGI. Trimming shortened V by 6 bases and J by 0 bases, and 15 bases separated the two germline ends. As DNA, the CDR3 is TGTGCCAGCAGCCTGACTCACAAAGGCTCCTACGAGCAGTACTTC. Translated: CASSLTHKGSYEQYF.

The chain uses TRBV27 and TRBJ2-7; 10 bases line up with TRBD1. The V segment lost 5 bases and the J segment 4 bases; nucleotides outside the gene matches: 8. This CDR3 comprises 15 residues. Germline lookup yields CDR1 MNHEY and CDR2 SMNVEV (reference sequence). CDR3 sequence (DNA): TGTGCCAGCAGTGCAACCGGGACAGGGGTGTACGAGCAGTACTTC. Residues: CASSATGTGVYEQYF.

The V gene is TRBV6-1, the J gene TRBJ2-3, with 11 positions matching TRBD2. This CDR3 contains 16 residues. Germline V gene sequence: CDR1 MNHNS, CDR2 SASEGT. Losses at the gene ends were 4 bases for V and 2 bases for J; bases not matched to a gene: 5. DNA for the CDR3: TGTGCCAGCAGTGGTCGACTAGCGGGGTTCACAGATACGCAGTATTTT. Protein: CASSGRLAGFTDTQYF.

This clone was recorded once. The chain couples TRBV10-3 to TRBJ1-3; D not certain. CDR1 ENHRY and CDR2 SYGVKD come from the germline V gene. V was cut by 2 bases and J by 0 bases, with 11 bases left in between. The CDR3 is 16 residues long. The CDR3 DNA reads TGTGCCATCAGTGAGACCGACACCCGCTCTGGAAACACCATATATTTT. This codes for CAISETDTRSGNTIYF.

The chain employs TRBV4-2 and TRBJ2-7, with TRBD2 matching over 9 bases. This CDR3 region has 15 residues. Germline trimming cut 4 bases from V and 3 bases from J; bases unmatched to any gene: 7. Germline V gene data show CDR1 as LGHNA and CDR2 as YNFKEQ. CDR3 nucleotide sequence: TGTGCCAGCAGCCGAGAACTAGCGGGCCTCTACGAGCAGTACTTC. Its translation is CASSRELAGLYEQYF.

This clone has more than one count but fewer than ten. The chain recombines TRBV14 with TRBJ2-5, with 11 bases identical to TRBD2. Germline lookup yields CDR1 SGHDN and CDR2 FVKESK. V shed 3 bases and J 5 bases; nucleotides not matched to a gene: 5. This CDR3 comprises 15 residues. In nucleotides, the CDR3 is TGTGCCAGCAGCCATCAACTAGCGGGAGTTGAGACCCAGTACTTC. This codes for CASSHQLAGVETQYF.

The V and J genes are TRBV9 and TRBJ2-5, with 8 bases identical to TRBD1. V dropped 3 bases and J dropped 7; count of bases not matched to a gene: 8. The CDR3 has 14 residues. Germline assignment: CDR1 SGDLS and CDR2 YYNGEE. CDR3 loop: CASSASQGVLTQYF. Written as DNA, the CDR3 is TGTGCCAGCAGCGCCTCACAGGGGGTTCTGACCCAGTACTTC. The variable domain in full, completed from reference TRBV9 and TRBJ2-5, reads DSGVTQTPKHLITATGQRVTLRCSPRSGDLSVYWYQQSLDQGLQFLIQYYNGEERAKGNILERFSAQQFPDLHSELNLSSLELGDSALYFCASSASQGVLTQYFGPGTRLLVL.

V is TRBV10-3 and J is TRBJ2-7, with 15 bases aligning to TRBD2. V was pared by 6 bases and J by 7 bases, with 1 base of the junction left unmatched. Germline V gene sequence: CDR1 ENHRY, CDR2 SYGVKD. There are 13 residues in the CDR3. The CDR3 DNA sequence: TGTGCCATCAGGGGACTAGCGGGAGGTGAGCAGTACTTC. Amino acids: CAIRGLAGGEQYF.

The chain carries TRBV5-1 and TRBJ2-5, with 7 bases lining up with TRBD2. The germline CDR1 and CDR2 sequences are SGHRS and YFSETQ. The ends lost 4 bases at V and 3 bases at J; junction bases unmatched: 9. The CDR3 spans 15 residues. CDR3 in amino acids: CASSTTGGVKETQYF. The CDR3 nucleotides are TGCGCCAGCAGCACAACGGGGGGAGTTAAAGAGACCCAGTACTTC.

This clone is a singleton in its sample. The V and J genes are TRBV18 and TRBJ2-2; D not resolved. The germline gives CDR1 KGHSH, CDR2 LQKENI. Trimming removed 4 bases at V and 1 base at J, with 10 bases between. The CDR3 loop spans 15 amino acids. In DNA form, the CDR3 reads TGTGCCAGCTCACGGATGAGCGAGAACACCGGGGAGCTGTTTTTT. Its translation: CASSRMSENTGELFF.

The V gene is TRBV18, the J gene TRBJ2-1, with TRBD1 identical over 7 bases. The germline gives CDR1 KGHSH, CDR2 LQKENI. The CDR3 has 16 amino acids. V lost 3 bases to trimming and J lost 6 bases; unmatched junction nucleotides: 11. This CDR3 reads CASSPRSGTVINEQFF. In nucleotides, the CDR3 is TGTGCCAGCTCACCGAGGTCCGGGACAGTCATCAATGAGCAGTTCTTC.

In this sample, this clone turned up a few times. The chain is built from TRBV9 and TRBJ2-6, with D possibly being TRBD1 (6 bases). The ends were cut back, 0 bases at V and 0 bases at J, with 10 bases in the middle. There are 17 residues in the CDR3. CDR1 SGDLS and CDR2 YYNGEE come from the germline V gene. CDR3 sequence: CASSVGQARSGANVLTF. The CDR3 coding sequence is TGTGCCAGCAGCGTAGGACAGGCGCGCTCTGGGGCCAACGTCCTGACTTTC.

The chain links TRBV6-1 to TRBJ2-7; D is perhaps TRBD1 (5 bases). The V end was cut by 3 bases, the J end by 4 bases, with 22 bases between. The V gene's germline CDR1 is MNHNS and CDR2 SASEGT. The CDR3 has 17 amino acids. CDR3 sequence reads: CASSDPRRAGRLYEQYF. The DNA for the CDR3 is TGTGCCAGCAGTGACCCCCGTCGGGCAGGGCGGTTATACGAGCAGTACTTC.

The CDR3 is CASRTTTDTQYF. In DNA, the CDR3 is TGTGCCAGCAGAACAACCACAGATACGCAGTATTTT. The chain links TRBV27 to TRBJ2-3; unclear D gene. Germline CDR1 MNHEY, CDR2 SMNVEV (reference sequence). This CDR3 comprises 12 residues. V was cut by 6 bases and J by 2 bases, with 6 bases left in between.

The V and J genes are TRBV29-1 and TRBJ1-1; D perhaps matches TRBD1 (6 bases). The CDR3 runs to 11 residues. The germline gives CDR1 SQVTM, CDR2 ANQGSEA. The V end was cut by 8 bases, the J end by 8 bases, with 15 bases between. The CDR3: CSSGTSSEAFF. Here the CDR3 DNA reads TGCAGCTCCGGGACATCTTCGGAAGCTTTCTTT.

V and J are TRBV28 and TRBJ2-1, with a weak D call TRBD2 (6 bases). Germline CDR1 reads MDHEN; CDR2 reads SYDVKM. The CDR3 runs to 14 residues. Trimming took 6 bases from V and 6 from J, leaving 15 bases between them. The CDR3 sequence is CASSQQAGLNEQFF. CDR3 nucleotides: TGTGCCAGCAGCCAACAGGCGGGGCTCAATGAGCAGTTCTTC.

This rearrangement joins TRBV18 to TRBJ2-2; 8 bases align to TRBD1. The germline gives CDR1 KGHSH, CDR2 LQKENI. This CDR3 is 18 amino acids long. V shed 4 bases and J 2 bases; nucleotides not matched to a gene: 12. CDR3 sequence: CASSRYNVPGGNTGELFF. The CDR3 DNA sequence: TGTGCCAGCTCACGTTACAACGTTCCAGGGGGCAACACCGGGGAGCTGTTTTTT.